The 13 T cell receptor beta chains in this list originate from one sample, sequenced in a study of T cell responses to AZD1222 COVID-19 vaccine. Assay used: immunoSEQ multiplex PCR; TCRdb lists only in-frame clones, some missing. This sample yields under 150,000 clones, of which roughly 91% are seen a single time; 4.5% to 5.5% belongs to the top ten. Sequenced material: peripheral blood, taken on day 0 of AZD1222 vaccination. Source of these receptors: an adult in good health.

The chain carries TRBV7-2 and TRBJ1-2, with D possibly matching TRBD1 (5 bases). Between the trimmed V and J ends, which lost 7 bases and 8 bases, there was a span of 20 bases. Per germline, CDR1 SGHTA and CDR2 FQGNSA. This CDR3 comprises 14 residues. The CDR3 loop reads CASTSTGGAGGYTF. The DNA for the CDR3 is TGTGCCAGCACCTCTACAGGCGGGGCGGGAGGCTACACCTTC.

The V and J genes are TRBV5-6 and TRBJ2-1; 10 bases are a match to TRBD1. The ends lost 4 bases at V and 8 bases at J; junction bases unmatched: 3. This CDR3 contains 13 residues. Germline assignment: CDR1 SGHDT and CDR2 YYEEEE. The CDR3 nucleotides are TGTGCCAGCAGCCAGGACAGGGGGTATGAGCAGTTCTTC. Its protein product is CASSQDRGYEQFF.

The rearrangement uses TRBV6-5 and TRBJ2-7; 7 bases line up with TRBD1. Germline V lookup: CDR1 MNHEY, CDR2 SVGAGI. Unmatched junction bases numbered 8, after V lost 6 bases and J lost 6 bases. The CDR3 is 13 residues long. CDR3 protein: CASSSTTGREQYF. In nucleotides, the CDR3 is TGTGCCAGCAGCTCAACGACAGGGCGCGAGCAGTACTTC.

Written as DNA, the CDR3 is TGTGCCAGCAGCTCCGGGGCGACCTATGGCTACACCTTC. It specifies CASSSGATYGYTF. V usage is TRBV7-9 and J usage is TRBJ1-2, with D perhaps matching TRBD1 (5 bases). Germline-derived CDR1 and CDR2 are SEHNR and FQNEAQ (reference sequence). CDR3 length: 13 amino acids. Trimming took off 4 bases at V and 4 bases at J, with 10 bases between the two ends. Supplemented by reference TRBV7-9 and TRBJ1-2, the full variable domain reads DTGVSQNPRHKITKRGQNVTFRCDPISEHNRLYWYRQTLGQGPEFLTYFQNEAQLEKSRLLSDRFSAERPKGSFSTLEIQRTEQGDSAMYLCASSSGATYGYTFGSGTRLTVV.

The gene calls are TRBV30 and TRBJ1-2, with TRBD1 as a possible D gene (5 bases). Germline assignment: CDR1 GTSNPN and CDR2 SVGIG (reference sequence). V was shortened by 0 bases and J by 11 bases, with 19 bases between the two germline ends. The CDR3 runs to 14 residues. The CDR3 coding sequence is TGTGCCTGGAGTGTACAGGAGGGAGCTATGAGGTACACCTTC. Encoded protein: CAWSVQEGAMRYTF. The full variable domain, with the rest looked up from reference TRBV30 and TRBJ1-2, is SQTIHQWPATLVQPVGSPLSLECTVEGTSNPNLYWYRQAAGRGLQLLFYSVGIGQISSEVPQNLSASRPQDRQFILSSKKLLLSDSGFYLCAWSVQEGAMRYTFGSGTRLTVV.

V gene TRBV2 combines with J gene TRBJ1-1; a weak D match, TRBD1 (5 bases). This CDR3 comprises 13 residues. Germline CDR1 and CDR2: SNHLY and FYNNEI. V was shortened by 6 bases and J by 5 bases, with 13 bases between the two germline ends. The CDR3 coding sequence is TGTGCCAGCAGGAGGGACTCCCAGACTGAAGCTTTCTTT. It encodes CASRRDSQTEAFF.

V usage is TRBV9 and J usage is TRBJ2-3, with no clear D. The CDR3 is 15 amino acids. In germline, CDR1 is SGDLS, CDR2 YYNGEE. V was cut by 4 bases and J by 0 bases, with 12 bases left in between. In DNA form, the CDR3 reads TGTGCCAGCAGCCCTCTAGGAGCGAGCACAGATACGCAGTATTTT. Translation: CASSPLGASTDTQYF.

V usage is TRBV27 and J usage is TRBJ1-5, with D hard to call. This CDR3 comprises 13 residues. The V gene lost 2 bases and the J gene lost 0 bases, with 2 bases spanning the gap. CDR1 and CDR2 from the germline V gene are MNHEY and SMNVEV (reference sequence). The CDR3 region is CASSLRSNQPQHF. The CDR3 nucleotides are TGTGCCAGCAGTTTACGTAGCAATCAGCCCCAGCATTTT.

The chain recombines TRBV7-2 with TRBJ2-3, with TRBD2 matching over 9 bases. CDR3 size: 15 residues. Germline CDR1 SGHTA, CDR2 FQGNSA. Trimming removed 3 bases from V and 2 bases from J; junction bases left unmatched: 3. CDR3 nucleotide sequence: TGTGCCAGCAGCTTGACTAGCGGCTTCACAGATACGCAGTATTTT. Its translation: CASSLTSGFTDTQYF.

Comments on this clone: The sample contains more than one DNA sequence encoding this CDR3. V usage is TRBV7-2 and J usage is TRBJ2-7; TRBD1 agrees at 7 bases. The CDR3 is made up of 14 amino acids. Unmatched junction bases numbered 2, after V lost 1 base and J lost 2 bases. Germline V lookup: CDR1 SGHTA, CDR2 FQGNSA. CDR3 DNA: TGTGCCAGCAGCTTAGGACAGGGAACCTACGAGCAGTACTTC. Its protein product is CASSLGQGTYEQYF. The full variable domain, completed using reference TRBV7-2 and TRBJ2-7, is GAGVSQSPSNKVTEKGKDVELRCDPISGHTALYWYRQSLGQGLEFLIYFQGNSAPDKSGLPSDRFSAERTGGSVSTLTIQRTQQEDSAVYLCASSLGQGTYEQYFGPGTRLTVT.

CDR3 DNA: TGTGCCAGCAGCCCTCAGCCGGGAAGGAAGCAGTACTTC. It specifies CASSPQPGRKQYF. The chain couples TRBV27 to TRBJ2-7; TRBD2 is a possible D gene (5 bases). Trimming removed 6 bases at V and 8 bases at J, with 17 bases between. This CDR3 comprises 13 residues. Germline CDR1 is MNHEY and CDR2 is SMNVEV (reference sequence).

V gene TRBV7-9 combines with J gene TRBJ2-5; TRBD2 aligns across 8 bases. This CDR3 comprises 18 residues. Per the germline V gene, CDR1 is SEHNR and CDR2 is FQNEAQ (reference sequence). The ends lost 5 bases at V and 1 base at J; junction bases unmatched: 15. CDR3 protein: CASSVKRGPLGVQETQYF. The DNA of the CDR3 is TGTGCCAGCAGCGTAAAGCGGGGGCCGTTAGGGGTCCAAGAGACCCAGTACTTC.

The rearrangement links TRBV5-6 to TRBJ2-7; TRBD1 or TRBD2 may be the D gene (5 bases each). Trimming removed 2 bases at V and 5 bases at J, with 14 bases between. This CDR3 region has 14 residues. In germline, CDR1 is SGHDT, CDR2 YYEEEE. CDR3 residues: CASSFGHLRDEQYF. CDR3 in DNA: TGTGCCAGCAGCTTCGGACATCTGAGGGACGAGCAGTACTTC. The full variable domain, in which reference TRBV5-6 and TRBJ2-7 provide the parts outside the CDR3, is DAGVTQSPTHLIKTRGQQVTLRCSPKSGHDTVSWYQQALGQGPQFIFQYYEEEERQRGNFPDRFSGHQFPNYSSELNVNALLLGDSALYLCASSFGHLRDEQYFGPGTRLTVT.